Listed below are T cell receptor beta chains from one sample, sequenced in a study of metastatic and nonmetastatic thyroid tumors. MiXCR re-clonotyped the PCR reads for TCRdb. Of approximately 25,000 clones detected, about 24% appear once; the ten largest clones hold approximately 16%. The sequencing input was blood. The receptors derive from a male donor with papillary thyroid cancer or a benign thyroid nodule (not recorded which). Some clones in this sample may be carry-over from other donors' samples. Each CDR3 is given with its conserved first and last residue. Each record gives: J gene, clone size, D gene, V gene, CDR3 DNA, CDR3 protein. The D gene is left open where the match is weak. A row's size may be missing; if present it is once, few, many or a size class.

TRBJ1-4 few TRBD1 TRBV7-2 TGTGCCAGCAGTTGGTCCGGGACAGTCGGCGAAAAACTGTTTTTT CASSWSGTVGEKLFF
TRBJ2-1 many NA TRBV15 TGTGCCACCAGCAGAAATACAGGGAACAATGAGCAGTTCTTC CATSRNTGNNEQFF
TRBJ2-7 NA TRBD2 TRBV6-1 TGTGCCAGCACCGGGGGGGGATCCTACGAGCAGTACTTC CASTGGGSYEQYF
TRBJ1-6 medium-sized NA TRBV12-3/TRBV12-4 TGTGCCAGCAAGGGAGTCGTCCATAATTCACCCCTCCACTTT CASKGVVHNSPLHF
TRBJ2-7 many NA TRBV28 TGTGCCAGCAGTTCAGGACAGCAAACCTACGAGCAGTACTTC CASSSGQQTYEQYF
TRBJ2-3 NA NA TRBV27 TGTGAAAGCTACCGGGGGGCTACGCAGTATTTT CESYRGATQYF
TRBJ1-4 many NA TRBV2 TGTGCCAGCACCGGGTCAGATGAAAAACTGTTTTTT CASTGSDEKLFF
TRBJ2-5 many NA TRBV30 TGTGCCTGGAGTAGGGGGACGCCACAAGAGACCCAGTACTTC CAWSRGTPQETQYF
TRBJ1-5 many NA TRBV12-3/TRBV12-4 TGTGCCAGCAGTCCAGACAGCTCTTATAGCAATCAGCCCCAGCATTTT CASSPDSSYSNQPQHF
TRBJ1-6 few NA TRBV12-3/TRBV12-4 TGTGCCAGCAGTTTAGGACGGTTCCCTTCACCCCTCCACTTT CASSLGRFPSPLHF
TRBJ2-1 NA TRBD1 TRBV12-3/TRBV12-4 TGTGCCAGCAGTCCGGGACAGGGGTCGAGGGGCGTAGCTAATGAGCAGTTCTTC CASSPGQGSRGVANEQFF
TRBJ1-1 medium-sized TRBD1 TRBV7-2 TGTGCCAGCAGCTTTAGGGGGCGCGTAGCTTTCTTT CASSFRGRVAFF
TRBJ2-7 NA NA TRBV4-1 TGCGCCAGCAGCCGAGAATACGGAGGGGCCTACGAGCAGTACTTC CASSREYGGAYEQYF
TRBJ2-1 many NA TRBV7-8 TGTGCCAGCAGCTTAGGGTCCTCGAGCAATGAGCAGTTCTTC CASSLGSSSNEQFF
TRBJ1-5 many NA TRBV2 TGTGCCAGCAGTGAAGGGAGGCGGCAGCCCCAGCATTTT CASSEGRRQPQHF
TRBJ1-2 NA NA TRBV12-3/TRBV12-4 TGTGCCAGCAGTCAGGGGAGCAATTGCTACACCTTC CASSQGSNCYTF
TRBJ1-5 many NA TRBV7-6 TGTGCCAGCAGCAGCTTTAGCAATCAGCCCCAGCATTTT CASSSFSNQPQHF
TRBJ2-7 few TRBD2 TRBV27 TGTGCCAGCAGGAGCGGGGCCGCATCCTACGAGCAGTACTTC CASRSGAASYEQYF
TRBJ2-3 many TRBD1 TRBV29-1 TGCAGCGTTGATCAGGGGGCGAGCACAGATACGCAGTATTTT CSVDQGASTDTQYF
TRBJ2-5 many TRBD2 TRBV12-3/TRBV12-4 TGTGCCAGTAGTCAGACTAGCGGGAGAGTGGGAGAGACCCAGTACTTC CASSQTSGRVGETQYF
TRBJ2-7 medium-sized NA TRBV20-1 TGCAGTGCTGGGTCAAAGGGCTTGGACGAGCAGTACTTC CSAGSKGLDEQYF
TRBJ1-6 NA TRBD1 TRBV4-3 TGCGCCAGCAGCCAAGACAGTCCGGGACAGGGGTATTTTTCCCTCCACTTT CASSQDSPGQGYFSLHF
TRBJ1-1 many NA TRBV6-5 TGTGCCAGCAGTTACTCGCGGACAGTGAACACTGAAGCTTTCTTT CASSYSRTVNTEAFF
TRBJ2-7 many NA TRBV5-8 TGTGCCAGCAGCTTGGCCCCGACTCGGAGCTTCTACGAGCAGTACTTC CASSLAPTRSFYEQYF
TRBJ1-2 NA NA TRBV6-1 TGTGCCAGCAGTGAACGAACAGGTGCTTTTGGCTACACCTTC CASSERTGAFGYTF
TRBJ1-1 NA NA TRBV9 TGTGCCAGCAGCGTAGGAGGAGTTAGGACTGAAGCTTTCTTT CASSVGGVRTEAFF
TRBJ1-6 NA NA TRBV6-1 TGTGCCATCATGGAGGGGTACTCACCCCTCCACTTT CAIMEGYSPLHF
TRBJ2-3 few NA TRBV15 TGTGCCACCAGCAGAGAGGCCGGTACGTCCACAGATGCGCAGTATTTT CATSREAGTSTDAQYF
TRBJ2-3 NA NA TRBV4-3 TGCACCATCAGCCAAGAGGGAGATACGCAGTATTTT CTISQEGDTQYF
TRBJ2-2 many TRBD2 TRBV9 TGTGCCAGCAGCTCACATCAAACTAGCGGGAACACCGGGGAGCTGTTTTTT CASSSHQTSGNTGELFF
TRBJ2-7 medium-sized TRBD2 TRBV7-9 TGTGCCAGCAGCCCGAGGACTAGCGGGAGCCACACCTACGAGCAGTACTTC CASSPRTSGSHTYEQYF
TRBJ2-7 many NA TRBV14 TGTGCCAGCAGCCAAGATGTCAGGGTCTCCGAGCAGTACTTC CASSQDVRVSEQYF
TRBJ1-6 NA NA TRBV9 TGTGCCAGCAGCGTAGAAGGCTCCTATAATTCACCCCTCCACTTT CASSVEGSYNSPLHF
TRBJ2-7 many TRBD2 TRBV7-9 TGTGCCAGCAGCTCGCTGGGGGGGACCTACGAGCAGTACTTC CASSSLGGTYEQYF
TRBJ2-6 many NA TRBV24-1 TGTGCCACCAGTGCTTCACCAAGCTCTGGGGCCAACGTCCTGACTTTC CATSASPSSGANVLTF
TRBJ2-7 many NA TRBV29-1 TGCAGCGTTGGCGTAGGTTGGGGCTCCTACGAGCAGTACTTC CSVGVGWGSYEQYF
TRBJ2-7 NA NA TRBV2 TGTGCCAGCAGTGATCGGGGGCGCCGGCGCGAGAAGCAGGAGCAGTACTTC CASSDRGRRREKQEQYF
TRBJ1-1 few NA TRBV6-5 TGTGCCAGCATTTACTTTTTCGGGACATGCGGGTCGCAAGCTTTCTTT CASIYFFGTCGSQAFF
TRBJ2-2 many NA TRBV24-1 TGTGCCACCACTCAAGGACCCACCGGGGAGCTGTTTTTT CATTQGPTGELFF
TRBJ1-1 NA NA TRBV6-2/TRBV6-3 TGTGCCAGCAGTTTTGCGAGCGCCGCCAGAGAAGCTTTCTTT CASSFASAAREAFF
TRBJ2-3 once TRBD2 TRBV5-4 TGTGCCAGCAGCCTTGGACTAGCGGGATCAGATACGCAGTATTTT CASSLGLAGSDTQYF
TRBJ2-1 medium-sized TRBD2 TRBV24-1 TGTGCCACCAGTGATCCGGGACTAGCGGGAGGGTTGAGTTCCTACAATGAGCAGTTCTTC CATSDPGLAGGLSSYNEQFF
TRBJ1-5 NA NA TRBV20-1 TGCAGTGCACCGGGCACAGGGACCGGGCAGCCCCAGCATTTT CSAPGTGTGQPQHF
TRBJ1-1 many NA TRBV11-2 TGTGCCAGCATCTCTCTTCGGGGAAAGAAAGCTTTCTTT CASISLRGKKAFF
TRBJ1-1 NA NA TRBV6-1 TGTGCCAGCAGTGAAAGAGGAGTGAACACTGAAGCTTTCTTT CASSERGVNTEAFF
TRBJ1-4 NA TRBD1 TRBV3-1 TGTGCCAGCAGCGCTACAGGGGTAGAAAAACTGTTTTTT CASSATGVEKLFF
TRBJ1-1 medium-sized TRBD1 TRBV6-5 TGTGCCAGCAGTTACCTAGCAGGGGGCGCGGGGGGGTACACTGAAGCTTTCTTT CASSYLAGGAGGYTEAFF
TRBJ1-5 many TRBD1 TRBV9 TGTGCCAGCAGCGTCGGGACAGGGGGCAATCAGCCCCAGCATTTT CASSVGTGGNQPQHF
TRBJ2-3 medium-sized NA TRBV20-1 TGCAGTGGAGGGCAGGAACTAGATACGCAGTATTTT CSGGQELDTQYF
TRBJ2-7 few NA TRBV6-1 TGTGCCAGCAGTGCCACCTGGACAGTGAACGATCAGTACTTC CASSATWTVNDQYF
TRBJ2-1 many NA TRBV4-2 TGTGCCAGCAGCCAAGATGGGGGGCTGGAGCAGTTCTTC CASSQDGGLEQFF
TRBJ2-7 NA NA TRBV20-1 TGCAGTGCAAGCATCGGGAGTGGCTGGAAAGAGCAGTACTTC CSASIGSGWKEQYF
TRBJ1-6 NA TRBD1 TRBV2 TGTGCCAGCAAGGGGGCCAACACCTATAATTCACCCCTCCACTTT CASKGANTYNSPLHF
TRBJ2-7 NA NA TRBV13 TGTGCCAGCAGCCTGGGGCGGAGGGGTTGGGGGGACCTAGACTCCTACGAGCAGTACTTC CASSLGRRGWGDLDSYEQYF
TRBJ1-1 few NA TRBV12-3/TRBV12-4 TGTGCCAGCAGTGCCCTTTCTACGCTCACTGAAGCTTTCTTT CASSALSTLTEAFF
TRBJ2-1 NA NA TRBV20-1 TGCGGTGCTAGAGGGTTGGGCGGTAGCTCCTACAATGAGCAGTTCTTC CGARGLGGSSYNEQFF
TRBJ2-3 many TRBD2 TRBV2 TGTGCCAGCAGCGAGAGACTAGCCAGCACAGATACGCAGTATTTT CASSERLASTDTQYF
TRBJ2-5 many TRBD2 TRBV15 TGTGCCACCAGCAGGGGGGGACTAGCGGGAGAGACCCAGTACTTC CATSRGGLAGETQYF
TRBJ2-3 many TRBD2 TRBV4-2 TGTGCCAGCAGCCAAGAAAGGACTAGCATTACGCAGTATTTT CASSQERTSITQYF
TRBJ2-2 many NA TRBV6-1 TGTGCCAGCAGTGAAGATAATATTGGGGAGCTGTTTTTT CASSEDNIGELFF